The 27 T cell receptor beta chains given below trace back to one sample, sequenced in a study of Ad26.COV2.S vaccination and SARS-CoV-2 variants. The table came from immunoSEQ multiplex PCR; TCRdb's copy has only in-frame clones and leaves some out. Of about 350,000 clones detected, 70% to 90% appear once; the ten largest clones hold roughly 3.1%. The treatment here: roughly 20 received Ad26.COV2.S at low or high dose, single or two shots; about 5 received placebo; per-sample allocation not given. Collection of samples fell on day 63 after the first vaccine or placebo injection. The sequences come from peripheral blood, collected in a trial of Ad26.COV2.S vaccine versus placebo. The receptors come from a person between 18 and 65 years old who received the Ad26.COV2.S COVID-19 vaccine or a placebo.

V is TRBV5-1 and J is TRBJ1-3; D not certain. V was shortened by 0 bases and J by 7 bases, with 20 bases between the two germline ends. Germline V gene data show CDR1 as SGHRS and CDR2 as YFSETQ. This CDR3 contains 17 residues. CDR3 sequence (DNA): TGCGCCAGCAGCTTGGACGCAGAACTGGGGATGGGGAACACCATATATTTT. Protein: CASSLDAELGMGNTIYF. Full variable domain (missing parts from reference TRBV5-1 and TRBJ1-3): KAGVTQTPRYLIKTRGQQVTLSCSPISGHRSVSWYQQTPGQGLQFLFEYFSETQRNKGNFPGRFSGRQFSNSRSEMNVSTLELGDSALYLCASSLDAELGMGNTIYFGEGSWLTVV.

The genes are TRBV27 and TRBJ2-7; D may be TRBD2 (7 bases). V was cut by 5 bases and J by 3 bases, with 11 bases left in between. The CDR3 sequence is 13 residues long. Germline V CDR1 and CDR2: MNHEY, SMNVEV (reference sequence). The CDR3 nucleotides read TGTGCCAGCAGTGAGGGGGGGGGCTACGAGCAGTACTTC. It specifies CASSEGGGYEQYF.

The chain couples TRBV15 to TRBJ1-5; 7 bases map to TRBD1. J lost 0 bases, V lost 2 bases, and 7 bases had no gene match. Germline V lookup: CDR1 LNHNV, CDR2 YYDKDF (reference sequence). There are 17 residues in the CDR3. This CDR3 is CATSRKVDRDSNQPQHF. For the CDR3, the DNA is TGTGCCACCAGCAGAAAAGTAGACAGGGATAGCAATCAGCCCCAGCATTTT.

The genes are TRBV6-2 or TRBV6-3 and TRBJ2-5; 8 bases are a match to TRBD1. The CDR3 sequence is 15 residues long. The germline V gene has CDR1 MNHEY and CDR2 SVGEGT. V trimming: 6 bases; J trimming: 2 bases; junction bases outside the gene matches: 8. The CDR3 is CASSPGQGHQETQYF. The CDR3 DNA follows: TGTGCCAGCAGCCCAGGACAGGGCCATCAAGAGACCCAGTACTTC.

This clone was detected only a few times. The rearrangement joins TRBV6-4 to TRBJ2-1, with 12 bases fitting TRBD1. The CDR3 is 16 residues long. CDR1 is MRHNA, CDR2 SNTAGT, per germline. With 0 bases clipped from V and 9 bases from J, the junction kept 6 bases outside the gene matches. CDR3 bases: TGTGCCAGCAGTGACTCGCCGGGACAGGGGGCGGGTGAGCAGTTCTTC. Translated, it gives CASSDSPGQGAGEQFF.

V usage is TRBV7-9 and J usage is TRBJ2-3; 7 bases fit TRBD1. The CDR3 consists of 15 residues. Germline CDR1 is SEHNR and CDR2 is FQNEAQ (reference sequence). V dropped 5 bases and J dropped 4; count of bases not matched to a gene: 9. CDR3: CASSPTGTASDTQYF. The DNA of the CDR3 is TGTGCCAGCAGCCCGACCGGGACAGCGTCAGATACGCAGTATTTT.

The chain uses TRBV7-6 and TRBJ1-4; D ambiguous. V lost 1 base to trimming and J lost 0 bases, with 9 bases between them. Germline values: CDR1 SGHVS, CDR2 FNYEAQ. This CDR3 has 16 residues. CDR3 bases: TGTGCCAGCAGCTTAGAGGCCCGTGCAACTAATGAAAAACTGTTTTTT. Translating gives CASSLEARATNEKLFF.

V gene TRBV7-2 combines with J gene TRBJ2-1; perhaps D is TRBD1 or TRBD2 (5 bases each). Trimming shortened V by 4 bases and J by 5 bases, and 9 bases separated the two germline ends. This CDR3 comprises 13 residues. Per germline, CDR1 SGHTA and CDR2 FQGNSA. CDR3 loop: CASSWGIDNEQFF. The DNA of the CDR3 is TGTGCCAGCAGCTGGGGGATCGACAATGAGCAGTTCTTC.

This chain connects TRBV5-6 to TRBJ2-7, with 11 nucleotides matching TRBD1. V was pared by 4 bases and J by 6 bases, with 6 bases of the junction left unmatched. The CDR3 contains 14 residues. CDR1 and CDR2 (germline): SGHDT, YYEEEE. The CDR3 nucleotides read TGTGCCAGCAGCCGCCGAGGGACAGGGGGCGAGCAGTACTTC. Protein product: CASSRRGTGGEQYF.

This clone was observed a handful of times. V gene TRBV27 combines with J gene TRBJ1-1; TRBD1 matches 7 bases. The V gene's germline CDR1 is MNHEY and CDR2 SMNVEV (reference sequence). Unmatched junction bases numbered 8, after V lost 7 bases and J lost 6 bases. CDR3 length: 13 amino acids. CDR3 sequence reads: CASTRTGWSEAFF. The CDR3 DNA sequence: TGTGCCAGCACTCGGACAGGTTGGTCTGAAGCTTTCTTT.

The J gene is TRBJ1-2, the V gene TRBV9, with no clear D. Looked up from germline, CDR1 is SGDLS and CDR2 is YYNGEE. This CDR3 comprises 14 residues. Trimming shortened V by 0 bases and J by 0 bases, and 6 bases separated the two germline ends. The CDR3 DNA sequence: TGTGCCAGCAGCGTAGCATCAGCTAACTATGGCTACACCTTC. Translation: CASSVASANYGYTF. The full variable domain, rest sourced from reference TRBV9 and TRBJ1-2, is DSGVTQTPKHLITATGQRVTLRCSPRSGDLSVYWYQQSLDQGLQFLIQYYNGEERAKGNILERFSAQQFPDLHSELNLSSLELGDSALYFCASSVASANYGYTFGSGTRLTVV.

This clone came up once. V is TRBV28 and J is TRBJ2-2; 8 bases fit TRBD1. The CDR3 runs 16 residues. Germline-derived CDR1 and CDR2 are MDHEN and SYDVKM. With 5 bases clipped from V and 4 bases from J, the junction kept 9 bases outside the gene matches. In DNA, the CDR3 is TGTGCCAGCAGTACTGACCGGGACAGGATCACCGGGGAGCTGTTTTTT. This encodes CASSTDRDRITGELFF.

This chain joins TRBV5-1 and TRBJ2-2; TRBD2 might be the D (6 bases). Trimming left V 7 bases short and J 0 bases short, with 13 bases between. CDR1 SGHRS and CDR2 YFSETQ come from the germline V gene. The CDR3 runs to 15 residues. The CDR3 coding sequence is TGCGCCAGCGGGGCGGGACTTTCGAACACCGGGGAGCTGTTTTTT. Translated, it gives CASGAGLSNTGELFF.

This clone was observed a few times. The chain links TRBV5-3 to TRBJ2-7; D unclear. TRBV5-3 is marked as an open reading frame, function uncertain. V was trimmed by 0 bases and J by 0 bases, leaving 10 bases between them. CDR3 length: 15 residues. CDR3 DNA: TGTGCCAGAAGCTTGGTGGACCCCAGCTCCTACGAGCAGTACTTC. Its translation: CARSLVDPSSYEQYF.

V and J are TRBV7-2 and TRBJ2-3; 7 bases fit TRBD1. Germline V lookup: CDR1 SGHTA, CDR2 FQGNSA. The CDR3 has 15 residues. Trimming took 3 bases from V and 4 from J; bases not matched to a gene: 7. This CDR3 reads CASSLRGPSSDTQYF. The DNA for the CDR3 is TGTGCCAGCAGCTTGAGGGGGCCGTCATCAGATACGCAGTATTTT.

The V and J genes are TRBV27 and TRBJ1-2; 9 nucleotides align to TRBD1. V lost 0 bases and J lost 7; bases outside the gene matches: 9. The CDR3 spans 16 residues. CDR1 and CDR2 (germline): MNHEY, SMNVEV (reference sequence). The DNA for the CDR3 is TGTGCCAGCAGTTTATCGAGAGGACAGGGGATGTTTGGCTACACCTTC. Amino acid sequence: CASSLSRGQGMFGYTF.

The V and J genes are TRBV4-3 and TRBJ2-2; D unclear. CDR1 and CDR2 (germline): LGHNA, YSLEER. The ends were cut back, 0 bases at V and 9 bases at J, with 8 bases in the middle. The CDR3 has 13 residues. CDR3 loop: CASSQEAWWELFF. The CDR3 bases are TGCGCCAGCAGCCAAGAGGCATGGTGGGAGCTGTTTTTT.

This chain links TRBV21-1 with TRBJ2-1; TRBD2 reflects the table's D call only, with no check against the DNA. TRBV21-1 is designated a pseudogene. This CDR3 contains 15 residues. CDR3 bases: TGTGCCAGCAGCAAACATTCGCTAGCTTGTAATGAGCAGTTCTTC. Protein product: CASSKHSLACNEQFF.

The chain employs TRBV18 and TRBJ2-7; D possibly uses TRBD1 or TRBD2 (5 bases each). The V and J ends lost 6 bases and 0 bases respectively, with 9 bases between them. Germline V gene lookup returns CDR1 KGHSH and CDR2 LQKENI. There are 13 residues in the CDR3. The CDR3 region has the DNA TGTGCCAGCTCCGGGACGGTCTCCTACGAGCAGTACTTC. This translates into CASSGTVSYEQYF.

The V and J genes are TRBV10-3 and TRBJ2-1; 11 nucleotides align to TRBD1. The germline CDR1 and CDR2 sequences are ENHRY and SYGVKD. Germline trimming cut 10 bases from V and 4 bases from J; bases unmatched to any gene: 6. The CDR3 contains 14 residues. The CDR3 is CATDRGREYNEQFF. Here the CDR3 DNA reads TGTGCCACGGACAGGGGGCGAGAATACAATGAGCAGTTCTTC.

The chain joins TRBV7-2 to TRBJ2-1; D is uncertain. Germline CDR1 SGHTA, CDR2 FQGNSA. The germline V and J ends were trimmed by 8 bases and 4 bases, with 15 bases remaining between them. The CDR3 is made up of 14 amino acids. The CDR3 sequence: CASQPGIGYNEQFF. DNA for the CDR3: TGTGCCAGCCAACCGGGTATAGGATACAATGAGCAGTTCTTC.

The rearrangement joins TRBV5-1 to TRBJ2-6; 10 nucleotides line up with TRBD1. With 0 bases clipped from V and 4 bases from J, the junction kept 4 bases outside the gene matches. This CDR3 region has 17 residues. The germline V gene encodes CDR1 SGHRS and CDR2 YFSETQ. The CDR3 sequence is CASSLETGGVGANVLTF. Written as DNA, the CDR3 is TGCGCCAGCAGCTTGGAGACAGGGGGCGTCGGGGCCAACGTCCTGACTTTC.

This chain uses TRBV5-5 with TRBJ1-2; no firm D call. Germline V CDR1 and CDR2: SGHKS, YYEKEE (reference sequence). The CDR3 is 14 residues long. The V end lost 3 bases, the J end lost 3 bases, and 12 bases lay between the germline ends. DNA of the CDR3: TGTGCCAGCAGCTACGGCAGGCGGGACTATGGCTACACCTTC. Protein product: CASSYGRRDYGYTF.

The CDR3 reads CASSLRGTVYNEQFF. In DNA form, the CDR3 reads TGTGCCAGCAGCCTACGGGGGACAGTATACAATGAGCAGTTCTTC. The rearrangement links TRBV13 to TRBJ2-1; D possibly corresponds to TRBD1 (7 bases). Trimming removed 5 bases at V and 4 bases at J, with 15 bases between. Germline values: CDR1 PRHDT, CDR2 FYEKMQ (reference sequence). The CDR3 extends over 15 amino acids.

CDR3 nucleotides: TGTGCCAGCAGCTCCGTGGGTGGGAGCTACGAGCAGTACTTC. As protein: CASSSVGGSYEQYF. The gene calls are TRBV7-8 and TRBJ2-7, with a possible D match to TRBD2 (5 bases). Deletions cut 4 bases from V and 3 bases from J, with 13 bases between. The CDR3 is made up of 14 amino acids. Germline V gives CDR1 SGHVS, CDR2 FQNEAQ.

This clone was seen only once. Its ends do not fully match the called genes, so a read error is possible. This sequence joins TRBV7-7 and TRBJ2-1; D tentatively fits TRBD1 or TRBD2 (6 bases each). This CDR3 has 15 amino acids. CDR1 SSHAT and CDR2 FNYEAQ come from the germline V gene (reference sequence). CDR3: CASSSGGTSYNEQFF. The CDR3 DNA sequence: TGTGCTAGCAGCTCCGGGGGCACCTCCTACAATGAGCAGTTCTTC.

The rearrangement uses TRBV18 and TRBJ2-7, with no clear D. The CDR3 is 13 amino acids. V lost 3 bases to trimming and J lost 0 bases, with 6 bases between them. The germline gives CDR1 KGHSH, CDR2 LQKENI. The CDR3 region is CASSPNLSYEQYF. DNA of the CDR3: TGTGCCAGCTCACCTAACCTCTCCTACGAGCAGTACTTC.